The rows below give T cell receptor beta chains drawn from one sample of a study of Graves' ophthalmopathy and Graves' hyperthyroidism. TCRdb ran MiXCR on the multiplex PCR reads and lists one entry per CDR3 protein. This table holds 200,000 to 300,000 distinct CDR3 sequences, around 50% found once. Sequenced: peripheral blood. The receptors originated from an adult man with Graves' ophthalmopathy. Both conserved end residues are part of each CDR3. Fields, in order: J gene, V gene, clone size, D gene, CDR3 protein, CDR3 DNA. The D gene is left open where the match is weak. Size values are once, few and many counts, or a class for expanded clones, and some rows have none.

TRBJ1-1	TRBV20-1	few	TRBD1	CSARGQASTEAFF	TGCAGTGCTCGCGGACAGGCGAGCACTGAAGCTTTCTTT
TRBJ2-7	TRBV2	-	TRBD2	CASLAGVGYEQYF	TGTGCCAGCTTAGCGGGAGTGGGCTACGAGCAGTACTTC
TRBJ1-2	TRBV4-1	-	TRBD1	CASSQEQGAIGGYTF	TGCGCCAGCAGCCAAGAACAGGGGGCGATAGGTGGCTACACCTTC
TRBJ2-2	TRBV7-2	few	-	CASSPVKAANTGELFF	TGTGCCAGCAGTCCCGTAAAAGCGGCGAACACCGGGGAGCTGTTTTTT
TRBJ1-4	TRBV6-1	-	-	CASSETGFEKLFF	TGTGCCAGCAGTGAAACCGGGTTTGAAAAACTGTTTTTT
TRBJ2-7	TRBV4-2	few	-	CASSQELRNYEQYF	TGTGCCAGCAGCCAAGAGCTGAGGAATTACGAGCAGTACTTC
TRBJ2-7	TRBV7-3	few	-	CASSPQQGIEQYF	TGTGCCAGCAGCCCGCAACAGGGAATCGAGCAGTACTTC
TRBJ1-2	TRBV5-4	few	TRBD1	CASSWGQGKGGYTF	TGTGCCAGCAGCTGGGGACAGGGTAAGGGTGGCTACACCTTC
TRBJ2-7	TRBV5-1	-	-	CASSPVGQGRDFYEQYF	TGCGCCAGCAGCCCGGTAGGACAAGGGCGGGACTTCTACGAGCAGTACTTC
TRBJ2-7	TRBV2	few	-	CASKIGGEQYF	TGTGCCAGCAAGATCGGGGGCGAGCAGTACTTC
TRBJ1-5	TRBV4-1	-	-	CASSATPQGDQPQHF	TGCGCCAGCAGCGCAACCCCACAGGGAGATCAGCCCCAGCATTTT
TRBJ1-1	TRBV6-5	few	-	CASSERRSNTEAFF	TGTGCCAGCAGTGAAAGGAGGTCGAACACTGAAGCTTTCTTT
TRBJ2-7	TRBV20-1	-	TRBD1	CSARDGQGVYEQYF	TGCAGTGCTAGAGACGGACAGGGGGTGTACGAGCAGTACTTC
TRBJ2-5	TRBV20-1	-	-	CSAAGQLRMETQYF	TGCAGTGCGGCGGGACAGCTAAGAATGGAGACCCAGTACTTC
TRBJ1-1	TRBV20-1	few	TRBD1	CSARGDSDKGAFF	TGCAGTGCTAGAGGGGACAGCGACAAAGGAGCTTTCTTT
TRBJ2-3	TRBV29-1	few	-	CSVVTGRTDTQYF	TGCAGCGTTGTTACAGGGCGCACAGATACGCAGTATTTT
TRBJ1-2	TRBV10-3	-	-	CASSYSIRGAKRGYTF	TGTGCCAGCAGTTACTCGATACGGGGGGCAAAGAGAGGCTACACCTTC
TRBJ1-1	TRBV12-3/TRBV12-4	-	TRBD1	CASRPNRGRIEAFF	TGTGCCAGCAGACCTAACAGGGGTCGGATTGAAGCTTTCTTT
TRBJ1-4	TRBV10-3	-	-	CAISEPGARGEKLFF	TGTGCCATCAGTGAGCCAGGGGCTCGTGGTGAAAAACTGTTTTTT
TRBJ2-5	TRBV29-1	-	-	CSASDTFQETQYF	TGCAGCGCATCGGACACCTTCCAAGAGACCCAGTACTTC
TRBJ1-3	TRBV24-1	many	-	CATSDLGEGNTIYF	TGTGCCACCAGTGATTTGGGGGAAGGAAACACCATATATTTT
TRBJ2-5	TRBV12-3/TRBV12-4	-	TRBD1	CASSLTGGSETQYF	TGTGCCAGCAGCCTTACAGGGGGTTCGGAGACCCAGTACTTC
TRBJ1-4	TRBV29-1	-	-	CSVRVSGKLFF	TGCAGCGTAAGGGTCTCTGGAAAACTGTTTTTT
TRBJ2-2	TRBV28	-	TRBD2	CASSATSGRARYLTGELFF	TGTGCCAGCAGCGCGACTAGCGGGAGGGCCCGATACCTCACCGGGGAGCTGTTTTTT
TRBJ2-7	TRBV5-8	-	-	CASTSTLYEQYF	TGTGCCAGCACCTCGACTCTCTACGAGCAGTACTTC
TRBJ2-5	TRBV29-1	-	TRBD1	CSVADRGKTQYF	TGCAGCGTAGCGGACAGGGGGAAGACCCAGTACTTC
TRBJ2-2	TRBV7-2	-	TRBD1	CASSLFPGQGSDGELFF	TGTGCCAGCAGCTTATTCCCCGGACAGGGAAGTGACGGGGAGCTGTTTTTT
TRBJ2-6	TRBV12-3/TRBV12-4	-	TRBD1	CASSSWTGTGANVLTF	TGTGCCAGCAGTTCGTGGACAGGGACTGGGGCCAACGTCCTGACTTTC
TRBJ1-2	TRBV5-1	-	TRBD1	CASSSTGEGGYTF	TGCGCCAGCAGCTCGACAGGGGAAGGTGGCTACACCTTC
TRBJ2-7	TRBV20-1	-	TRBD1	CSARIPTGGYEQYF	TGCAGTGCTAGGATTCCGACAGGGGGCTACGAGCAGTACTTC
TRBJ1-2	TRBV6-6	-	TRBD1	CATSMGQGSGYTF	TGTGCCACCTCCATGGGACAGGGTAGCGGCTACACCTTC
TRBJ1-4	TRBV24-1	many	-	CATSDSRVAEKLFF	TGTGCCACCAGTGATTCCAGGGTGGCTGAAAAACTGTTTTTT
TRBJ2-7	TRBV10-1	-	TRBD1	CASSEGQGRQYF	TGCGCCAGCAGTGAAGGACAGGGTAGGCAGTACTTC
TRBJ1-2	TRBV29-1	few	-	CSSKEGLDGYTF	TGCAGCTCCAAGGAGGGGTTAGATGGCTACACCTTC
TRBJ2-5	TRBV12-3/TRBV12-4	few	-	CASSLMAETQYF	TGTGCCAGCAGTTTAATGGCGGAGACCCAGTACTTC
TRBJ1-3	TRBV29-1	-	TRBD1	CSVRTGGSGNTIYF	TGCAGCGTTCGGACAGGGGGCTCCGGAAACACCATATATTTT
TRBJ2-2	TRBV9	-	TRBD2	CASSPTGTSEGELFF	TGTGCCAGCAGCCCCACCGGGACTAGCGAGGGGGAGCTGTTTTTT
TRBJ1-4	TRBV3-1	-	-	CASSQGWGEKLFF	TGTGCCAGCAGCCAAGGGTGGGGTGAAAAACTGTTTTTT
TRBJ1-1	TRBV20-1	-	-	CSFTGRWAFF	TGCAGTTTTACGGGGCGGTGGGCTTTCTTT
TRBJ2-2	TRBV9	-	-	CASSVESAGGMNTGELFF	TGTGCCAGCAGCGTAGAGTCCGCAGGGGGGATGAACACCGGGGAGCTGTTTTTT
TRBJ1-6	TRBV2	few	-	CASSFGDTYSPLHF	TGTGCCAGCAGTTTCGGGGACACGTATTCACCCCTCCACTTT
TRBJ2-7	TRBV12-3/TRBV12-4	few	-	CASNTRGATHEQYF	TGTGCCAGCAACACGAGGGGGGCGACCCACGAGCAGTACTTC
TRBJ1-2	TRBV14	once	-	CASSQEDSAVYGYTF	TGTGCCAGCAGCCAAGAGGACAGTGCGGTGTATGGCTACACCTTC
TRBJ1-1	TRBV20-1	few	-	CSAREAFEAFF	TGCAGTGCCCGGGAAGCATTTGAAGCTTTCTTT
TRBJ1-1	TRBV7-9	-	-	CASSLVTPGMNTEAFF	TGTGCCAGCAGCTTAGTTACTCCAGGAATGAACACTGAAGCTTTCTTT
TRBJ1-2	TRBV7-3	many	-	CASSLGPGPFYGYTF	TGTGCCAGCAGCTTAGGGCCGGGCCCCTTCTATGGCTACACCTTC
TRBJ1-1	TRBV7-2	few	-	CASSLVPGDLGAEAFF	TGTGCCAGCAGCTTAGTCCCTGGCGATCTAGGGGCTGAAGCTTTCTTT